A selection of T cell receptor beta chains follows, all from one sample in a study of long-term antiretroviral therapy in people with HIV. Some clones are missing from TCRdb's copy, which holds only in-frame ones; the method was immunoSEQ multiplex PCR. The sample lists tens of thousands of clones, 80% to 90% occurring once. Specimen: unsorted PBMCs, collected 0.1 years before starting antiretroviral therapy. The origin of the receptors is a man younger than 35 with HIV. Both conserved end residues are part of each CDR3. D genes are given only for firm matches. The size field is filled for only some rows; it gives once, few, many or a size class.

V gene,D gene,J gene,clone size,CDR3 DNA,CDR3 protein
TRBV7-8,TRBD1,TRBJ1-2,-,TGTGCCAGCAGTAGGACTCCCCGGGACAGGAAGTCTCGGGTAAGGGGCTACACCTTC,CASSRTPRDRKSRVRGYTF
TRBV6-1,-,TRBJ1-2,few,TGTGCCAGGAGCGAGGGGCTATTTAACTATGGCTACACCTTC,CARSEGLFNYGYTF
TRBV28,TRBD2,TRBJ2-3,-,TGTGCCAGCAGTTCCCAAATGTTGCTAGCGGGAGAAAGTTCCTCAGATACGCAGTATTTT,CASSSQMLLAGESSSDTQYF
TRBV19,-,TRBJ1-5,-,TGTGCCAGTAACCCACTAGGGGATTATAGCAATCAGCCCCAGCATTTT,CASNPLGDYSNQPQHF
TRBV7-9,TRBD1,TRBJ2-7,few,TGTGCCAGCAGCCCACGACAGGGTCTGGGAGAGCAGTACTTC,CASSPRQGLGEQYF
TRBV20-1,-,TRBJ1-1,-,TGCAGTGCGGCAGTCCACTCTGAAGCTTTCTTT,CSAAVHSEAFF
TRBV2,TRBD1,TRBJ1-1,-,TGTGCCAGCAAGTCTCAACAGGGGGGCACTGAAGCTTTCTTT,CASKSQQGGTEAFF
TRBV9,TRBD1,TRBJ2-2,-,TGTGCCATCTTGGGACAGGGTAAGGACACCGGGGAGCTGTTTTTT,CAILGQGKDTGELFF
TRBV6-4,-,TRBJ2-1,-,TGTGCCAGCAGTGAATCAGCTGAAAGGAATGAGCAGTTCTTC,CASSESAERNEQFF
TRBV18,-,TRBJ2-3,-,TGTGCCAGCTCACCCGCGGGGGCACTACGCACAGATACGCAGTATTTT,CASSPAGALRTDTQYF
TRBV6-5,-,TRBJ2-2,-,TGTGCCAGCAGTTACTCACCCCGGGGGGGGGAGCTGTTTTTT,CASSYSPRGGELFF
TRBV30,-,TRBJ1-4,-,TGTGCCTGGAGTGTAGGGGAAAAACTGTTTTTT,CAWSVGEKLFF
TRBV7-2,TRBD2,TRBJ2-3,-,TGTGCCAGCAGCTTAGTCGGGACTAGCGGGGGCACAGATACGCAGTATTTT,CASSLVGTSGGTDTQYF
TRBV11-2,-,TRBJ2-7,-,TGTGCCAGCAGCTCTATCCCCCAGCGGGTATCCTACGAGCAGTACTTC,CASSSIPQRVSYEQYF
TRBV19,-,TRBJ1-5,-,TGTGCCAGTAGTATAGATCTAGGAGGCGCCACTCAGCCCCAGCATTTT,CASSIDLGGATQPQHF
TRBV27,-,TRBJ1-5,-,TGTGCCAGCAGTTTATCGGGTGATCAGCCCCAGCATTTT,CASSLSGDQPQHF
TRBV7-9,TRBD1,TRBJ2-2,-,TGTGCCAGTGGACAGGGGAACACCGGGGAGCTGTTTTTT,CASGQGNTGELFF
TRBV30,TRBD1,TRBJ2-5,-,TGTGCCTGGAGTGTACCGGTGGGACAGGGATGGCAAGAGACCCAGTACTTC,CAWSVPVGQGWQETQYF
TRBV15,-,TRBJ2-5,-,TGTGCCACCAGCAGGGCTCGATCGAGCCAAGAGACCCAGTACTTC,CATSRARSSQETQYF
TRBV5-1,TRBD1,TRBJ1-1,-,TGCGCCAGCAGTTCCAGGCGGGACAGAATTTTGGCTGAAGCTTTCTTT,CASSSRRDRILAEAFF
TRBV7-8,TRBD2,TRBJ2-3,-,TGTGCCAGCAGCCCCATAGCGGGAGAGGGCCGAGATACGCAGTATTTT,CASSPIAGEGRDTQYF
TRBV7-8,TRBD1,TRBJ1-5,-,TGTGCCAGCAGCTTAGGGGGACAGATTCAGCCCCAGCATTTT,CASSLGGQIQPQHF
TRBV23-1,-,TRBJ1-2,-,TGCGCCAGCAGAGAGGACGGATACTATGGCTACACCTTC,CASREDGYYGYTF
TRBV7-9,-,TRBJ2-5,-,TGTGCCAGCAGCCCACCATTGAACCAAGAGACCCAGTACTTC,CASSPPLNQETQYF
TRBV28,-,TRBJ1-2,-,TGTGCCAGCAGTTTATTGGGAGACTATGGCTACACCTTC,CASSLLGDYGYTF
TRBV6-4,-,TRBJ1-2,few,TGTGCCAGCAGTCCCGAAAGACAGCTGCCTTTCTATGGCTACACCTTC,CASSPERQLPFYGYTF
TRBV4-3,-,TRBJ1-3,once,TGCGCCAGCAGCCAAGAGGGGGGCGTTGGAAACACCATATATTTT,CASSQEGGVGNTIYF
TRBV6-8,-,TRBJ2-5,-,TGTGCCAGCAGTAATCCAACAGGGCGGGGGGAGACCCAGTACTTC,CASSNPTGRGETQYF
TRBV18,TRBD1,TRBJ1-2,-,TGTGCCAGCTCACCGTGGCCAGGGGGCCCCACCTATGGCTACACCTTC,CASSPWPGGPTYGYTF